The source of this TCR beta chain is a study of cytomegalovirus exposure and HLA in healthy donors. Points from the study as a whole: A later examination showed that TCR association rates differed by HLA locus, with DRB1 most and HLA-C fewest. Looking again later, the authors saw that most CMV-associated TCR beta chains seemed HLA-restricted. Highly shared sequence variants in one cluster were likely a sequencing artifact. Using the classifier, cytomegalovirus status was reportedly diagnosed with high specificity and sensitivity.

Germline values: CDR1 MNHEY, CDR2 SMNVEV (reference sequence). V shed 6 bases and J 6 bases; nucleotides not matched to a gene: 8. The CDR3 spans 15 residues. Comment on this clone: The antigen is undetermined.

The study ran its PCR with 60 Vbeta and 13 Jbeta primers. The assay was immunoSEQ multiplex PCR, and TCRdb's table has in-frame clones only and misses some. This sample has fewer than 100,000 clones, with 65% to 85% found just once. The rearrangement links TRBV27 to TRBJ1-4; 9 bases fit TRBD1. The source of this sequence is a middle-aged man in good health and CMV-seronegative. Material for sequencing was PBMCs. CDR3 protein: CASRGTGGVYEKLFF. The CDR3 region has the DNA TGTGCCAGCAGGGGTACAGGGGGCGTATATGAAAAACTGTTTTTT.